This T cell receptor beta chain was found in a study of vaccination effects on CD4 cells after COVID-19. A roughly ten-day culture period preceded the isolation of CD4+ T cells. Vaccine recipients, nucleocapsid antibody negative, had no prior SARS-CoV-2 infection. At days 3 and 7, half of the medium was exchanged for IL-2 medium. The assay was immunoSEQ multiplex PCR, and TCRdb's table has in-frame clones only and misses some. The sample shows about 74,000 clones, 60% to 80% of them seen only once. Study-wide points: Pronounced clonal contraction occurred in clones induced by infection and by vaccine late after vaccination.

Germline V lookup: CDR1 LNHDA, CDR2 SQIVND (reference sequence). CDR3 size: 19 residues. With 5 bases clipped from V and 2 bases from J, the junction kept 17 bases outside the gene matches. This clone was seen a few times. Its antigen is still unknown. The TCR was taken from a human donor who received a COVID-19 vaccine. The V call is TRBV19, the J call TRBJ1-5; TRBD1 aligns across 8 bases. The starting material was CD4+ T cells from PBMCs cultured without peptide, obtained before COVID-19 vaccination. The CDR3 is CASSSNSLHRGIGNQPQHF. CDR3 DNA sequence: TGTGCCAGTAGTTCGAACTCTCTTCACAGGGGGATAGGCAATCAGCCCCAGCATTTT.